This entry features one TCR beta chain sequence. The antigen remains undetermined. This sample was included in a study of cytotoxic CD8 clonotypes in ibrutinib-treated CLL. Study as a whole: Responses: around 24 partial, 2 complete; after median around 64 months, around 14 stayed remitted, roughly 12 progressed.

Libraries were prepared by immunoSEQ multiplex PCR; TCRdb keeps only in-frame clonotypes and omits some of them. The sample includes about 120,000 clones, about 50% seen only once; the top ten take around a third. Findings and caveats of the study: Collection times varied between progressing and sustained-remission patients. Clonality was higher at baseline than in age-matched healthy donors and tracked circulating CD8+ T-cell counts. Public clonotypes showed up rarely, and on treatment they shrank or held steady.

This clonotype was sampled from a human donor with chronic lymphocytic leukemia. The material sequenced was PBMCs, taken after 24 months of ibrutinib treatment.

The CDR3 is CASSPGANTGELFF. The CDR3 coding sequence is TGTGCCAGCAGTCCAGGGGCGAACACCGGGGAGCTGTTTTTT. This chain uses TRBV6-4 with TRBJ2-2, with D possibly TRBD1 on 6 matching bases. V was clipped by 5 bases and J by 0 bases, with 7 bases between them. This CDR3 is built from 14 residues. Germline values: CDR1 MRHNA, CDR2 SNTAGT.